The clone carrying this TCR beta chain is a singleton in its sample. What it recognizes is unknown. The CDR3 extends over 14 amino acids. Trimming cost V 2 bases and J 7 bases; bases outside gene matches: 4. Germline V gives CDR1 SEHNR, CDR2 FQNEAQ (reference sequence). Vbeta (60) and Jbeta (13) primers were used in the PCR. Some clones are missing from TCRdb's copy, which holds only in-frame ones; the method was immunoSEQ multiplex PCR. The sample carries 120,000 or so clones, around three quarters recorded once. This entry comes from a study of cytomegalovirus exposure and HLA in healthy donors. Study-level findings and limits: Equally common other TCR beta chains were less clonally expanded than HLA-associated ones, a later analysis found. Most TCR sequences were rare, but some public TCRs occurred in many donors.

Sequences were obtained from PBMCs. The chain is built from TRBV7-9 and TRBJ2-3; 9 bases are a match to TRBD2. The sequence derives from a female donor in good health and CMV-seronegative. The CDR3 loop is CASSLKAGGYTQYF. CDR3 DNA: TGTGCCAGCAGCTTAAAGGCGGGGGGGTATACGCAGTATTTT.